The TCR beta chain under discussion was sequenced for a study of vaccination and CD4 T cells after COVID-19. Across the study: The convalescents comprised six males and four females, two of them Hispanic. A CEFX pool, an HIV-1 Nef pool, or no peptide went to control cultures. Post-COVID sampling occurred a median about 110 days after diagnosis (range 35 to 161).

The study, taken as a whole, reports: Median counts of SARS-CoV-2-reactive clonotypes increased from around 20 to 38; this difference was not significant.

The Oncomine TCR Beta short-read assay was what sequenced the DNA obtained from cultured CD4+ T cells. TCRdb called the PCR reads again in MiXCR, with one record for every CDR3 protein. The sample gives 9,500 to 15,000 distinct CDR3 sequences, 76% of which show up once; over 25% is in the top ten. The germline V and J ends were trimmed by 1 base and 8 bases, with 21 bases remaining between them. The CDR3 extends over 16 amino acids. The V gene's germline CDR1 is SGHRS and CDR2 YFSETQ. As to treatment: roughly nine-day PBMC culture with coronavirus spike peptide pools or control peptides (ViraFEST assay). For this clonotype: Its antigen is unidentified.

Sequencing was done on a sample of CD4+ T cells from blood, cultured in vitro. The origin of this receptor is a human donor who had recovered from COVID-19. The chain carries TRBV5-1 and TRBJ1-2, with unresolved D. CDR3 in DNA: TGCGCCAGCAGCTTGAATGAGGCCCAGCTAACTAAGGGCTACACCTTC. Translating it yields CASSLNEAQLTKGYTF.